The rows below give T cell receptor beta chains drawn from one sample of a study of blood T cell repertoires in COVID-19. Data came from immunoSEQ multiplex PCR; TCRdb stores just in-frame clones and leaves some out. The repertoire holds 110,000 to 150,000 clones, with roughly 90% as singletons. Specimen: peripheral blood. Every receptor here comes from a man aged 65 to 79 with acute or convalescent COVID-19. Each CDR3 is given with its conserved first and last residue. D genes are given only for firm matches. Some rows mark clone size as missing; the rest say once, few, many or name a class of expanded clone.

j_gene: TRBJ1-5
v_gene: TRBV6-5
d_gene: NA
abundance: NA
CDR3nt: TGTGCCAGCAGTTACTCGGGAGTCAATCAGCCCCAGCATTTT
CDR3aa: CASSYSGVNQPQHF

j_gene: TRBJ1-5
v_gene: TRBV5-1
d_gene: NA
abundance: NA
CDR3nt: TGCGCCAGCAGCTTGGCAGGGAATCAGCCCCAGCATTTT
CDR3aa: CASSLAGNQPQHF

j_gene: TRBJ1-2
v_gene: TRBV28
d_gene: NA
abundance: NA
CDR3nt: TGTGCCAGCAGTTCGCGGACTTATGGCTACACCTTC
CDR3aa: CASSSRTYGYTF

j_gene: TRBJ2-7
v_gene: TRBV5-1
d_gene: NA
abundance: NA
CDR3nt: TGCGCCAGCAGCTCGAATCTAAGTAACTCCTACGAGCAGTACTTC
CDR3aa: CASSSNLSNSYEQYF

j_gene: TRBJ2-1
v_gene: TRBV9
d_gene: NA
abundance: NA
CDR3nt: TGTGCCAGCAGCGTCTCACGGCGGGTGAGCTCCTACAATGAGCAGTTCTTC
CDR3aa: CASSVSRRVSSYNEQFF

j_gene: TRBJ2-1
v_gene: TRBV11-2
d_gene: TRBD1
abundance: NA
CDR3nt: TGTGCCAGCAGCTTAGATAGGTCAGGGGGCAATGAGCAGTTCTTC
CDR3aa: CASSLDRSGGNEQFF

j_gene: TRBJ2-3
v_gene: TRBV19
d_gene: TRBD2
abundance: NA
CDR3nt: TGTGCCAGTAGGGGAGCGGGGGCCGGAGATACGCAGTATTTT
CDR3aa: CASRGAGAGDTQYF

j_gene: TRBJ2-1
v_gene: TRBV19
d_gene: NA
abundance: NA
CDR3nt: TGTGCCAGTAGTCGTAAACGTAGGAGCACTGAGCAGTTCTTC
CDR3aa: CASSRKRRSTEQFF

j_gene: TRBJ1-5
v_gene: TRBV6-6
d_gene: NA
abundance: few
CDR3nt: TGTGCCAGCAGTTACGAGGGGAGGCAGCCCCAGCATTTT
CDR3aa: CASSYEGRQPQHF

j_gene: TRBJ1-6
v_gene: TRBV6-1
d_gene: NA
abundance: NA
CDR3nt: TGTGCCAGCAGTGAAGCCGGGGGTGATGGTTCACCCCTCCACTTT
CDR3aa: CASSEAGGDGSPLHF

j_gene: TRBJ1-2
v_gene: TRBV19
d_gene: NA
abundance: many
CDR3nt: TGTGCCAGTAGTATAGATCGAGCAGGGAATGGCTACACCTTC
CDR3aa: CASSIDRAGNGYTF

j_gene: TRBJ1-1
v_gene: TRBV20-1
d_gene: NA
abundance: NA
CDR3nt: TGCAGCCCTGGAGGGGACACTGAAGCTTTCTTT
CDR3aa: CSPGGDTEAFF

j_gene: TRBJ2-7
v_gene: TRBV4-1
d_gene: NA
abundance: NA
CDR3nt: TGCGCCAGCAGCCAAGATGGGGACTTTTACGAGCAGTACTTC
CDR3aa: CASSQDGDFYEQYF

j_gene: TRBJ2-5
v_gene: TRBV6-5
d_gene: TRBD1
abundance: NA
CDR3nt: TGTGCCAGCGGAATTTCTACAGGGGGCAGGGAGACCCAGTACTTC
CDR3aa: CASGISTGGRETQYF

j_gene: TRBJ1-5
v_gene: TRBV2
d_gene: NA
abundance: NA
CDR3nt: TGTGCCAGCAGCACCGGGAGTCAGCCCCAGCATTTT
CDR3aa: CASSTGSQPQHF

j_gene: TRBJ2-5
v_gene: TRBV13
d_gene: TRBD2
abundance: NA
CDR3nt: TGTGCCAGCAGCCACAGTTCCCTGGGGGGAGGGCCCCAAGAGACCCAGTACTTC
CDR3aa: CASSHSSLGGGPQETQYF

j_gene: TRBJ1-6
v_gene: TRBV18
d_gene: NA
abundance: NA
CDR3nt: TGTGCCAGCCGGGGGGGTAATTCACCCCTCCACTTT
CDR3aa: CASRGGNSPLHF

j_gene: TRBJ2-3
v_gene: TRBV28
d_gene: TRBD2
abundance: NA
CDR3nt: TGTGCCAGCAGACAAGCGGGAGAGGGTACGCAGTATTTT
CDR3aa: CASRQAGEGTQYF

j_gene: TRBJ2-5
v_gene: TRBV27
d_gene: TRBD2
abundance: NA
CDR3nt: TGTGCCAGCAGGCTAGCGGGGGGGCGAGAGACCCAGTACTTC
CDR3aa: CASRLAGGRETQYF

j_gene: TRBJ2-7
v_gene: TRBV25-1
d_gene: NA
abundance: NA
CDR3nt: TGTGCCAGCAGTGAATATATTGGAGGTGAGTACGAGCAGTACTTC
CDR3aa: CASSEYIGGEYEQYF

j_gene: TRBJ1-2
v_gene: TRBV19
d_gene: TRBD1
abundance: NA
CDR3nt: TGTGCCAGTAGTCCGACAGGGACTAACTATGGCTACACCTTC
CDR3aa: CASSPTGTNYGYTF

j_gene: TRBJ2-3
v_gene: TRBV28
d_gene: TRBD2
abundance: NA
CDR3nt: TGTGCCAGCATCCGGGGGGGCGCGGGCACAGATACGCAGTATTTT
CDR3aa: CASIRGGAGTDTQYF

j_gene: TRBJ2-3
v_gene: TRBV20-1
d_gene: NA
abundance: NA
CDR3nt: TGCAGTGCTAGTTCCCCGGGGGCAGATACGCAGTATTTT
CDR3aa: CSASSPGADTQYF

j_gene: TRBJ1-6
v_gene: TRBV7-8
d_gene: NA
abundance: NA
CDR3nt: TGTGCCAGCAGCTTAGAGGCAGGGAACAATTCACCCCTCCACTTT
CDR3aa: CASSLEAGNNSPLHF

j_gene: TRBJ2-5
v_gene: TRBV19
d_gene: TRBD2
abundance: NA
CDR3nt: TGTGCCAGTAGCCCGATAGCGGGAGGTAGTGAGACCCAGTACTTC
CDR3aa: CASSPIAGGSETQYF

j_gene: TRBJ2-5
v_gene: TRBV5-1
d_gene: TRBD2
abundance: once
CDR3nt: TGCGCCAGCAGCTTGCTGGGACTAGCGGGGGGGCCAGGAGAGACCCAGTACTTC
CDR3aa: CASSLLGLAGGPGETQYF

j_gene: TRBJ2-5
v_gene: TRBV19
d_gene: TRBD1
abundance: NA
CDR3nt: TGTGCCAGTAGCAATCGGGGACAGGACTTCCAAGAGACCCAGTACTTC
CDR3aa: CASSNRGQDFQETQYF

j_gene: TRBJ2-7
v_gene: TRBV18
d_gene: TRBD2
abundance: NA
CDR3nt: TGTGCCAGCTCGCGACTCGGGGGGGACTCCTACGAGCAGTACTTC
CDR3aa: CASSRLGGDSYEQYF

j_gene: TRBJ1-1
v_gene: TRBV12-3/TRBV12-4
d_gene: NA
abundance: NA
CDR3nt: TGTGCCAGCAGTTTTAGAGGGAGGACTGAAGCTTTCTTT
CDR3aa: CASSFRGRTEAFF

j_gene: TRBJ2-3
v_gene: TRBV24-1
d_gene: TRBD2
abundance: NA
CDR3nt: TGTGCCACCAGTGCCAGCGGGAGGGTAGCAGATACGCAGTATTTT
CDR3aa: CATSASGRVADTQYF

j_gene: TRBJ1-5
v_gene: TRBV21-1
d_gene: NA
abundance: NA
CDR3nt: TGTGCCAGCAGGTCTGAGGGCGGATGCAATCAGCCCCAGCATTTT
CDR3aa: CASRSEGGCNQPQHF

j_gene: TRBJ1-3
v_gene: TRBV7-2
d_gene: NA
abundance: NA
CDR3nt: TGTGCCAGCAGCTTATCCCCTTCGGGGGGTGGAAACACCATATATTTT
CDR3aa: CASSLSPSGGGNTIYF

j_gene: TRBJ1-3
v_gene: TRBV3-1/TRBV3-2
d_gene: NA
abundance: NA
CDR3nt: TGTGCCAGCAAGGAGACGGACTCTGGAAACACCATATATTTT
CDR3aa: CASKETDSGNTIYF

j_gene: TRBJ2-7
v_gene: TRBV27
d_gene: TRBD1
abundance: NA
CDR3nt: TGTGCCAGCGGGAAAACCGGGACAGGGGGCTACGAGCAGTACTTC
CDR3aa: CASGKTGTGGYEQYF

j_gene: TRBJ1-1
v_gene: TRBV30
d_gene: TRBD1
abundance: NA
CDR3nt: TGTGCCTGGAGTTGCTGGGGACAGGGGGCTGAAGCTTTCTTT
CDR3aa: CAWSCWGQGAEAFF

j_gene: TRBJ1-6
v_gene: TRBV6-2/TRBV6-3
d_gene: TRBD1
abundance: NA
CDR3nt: TGTGCCAGCAGTGACGGGACAGGGGGGAATTCACCCCTCCACTTT
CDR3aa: CASSDGTGGNSPLHF

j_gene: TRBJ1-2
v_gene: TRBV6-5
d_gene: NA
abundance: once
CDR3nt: TGTGCCAGCAGTTACTCAACAGGGACCTATGGCTACACCTTC
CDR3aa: CASSYSTGTYGYTF

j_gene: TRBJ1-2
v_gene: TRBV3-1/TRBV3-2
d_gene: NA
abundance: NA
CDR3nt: TGTGCCAGCAGCCAAGGAACCGGAGCTAACTATGGCTACACCTTC
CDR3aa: CASSQGTGANYGYTF

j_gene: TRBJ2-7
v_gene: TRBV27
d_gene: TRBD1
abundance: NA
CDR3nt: TGTGCCAGCAGTTCAAGGACAGGGGACTCCTACGAGCAGTACTTC
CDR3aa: CASSSRTGDSYEQYF

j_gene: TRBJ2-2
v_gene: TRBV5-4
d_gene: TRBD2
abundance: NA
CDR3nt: TGTGCCAGCAGCCTCGGGGGGGCCAACACCGGGGAGCTGTTTTTT
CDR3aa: CASSLGGANTGELFF